What follows is one T cell receptor (beta chain) and its context. The CDR3 is made up of 15 amino acids. The germline V gene encodes CDR1 SGHDN and CDR2 FVKESK. V shed 0 bases and J shed 2 bases, with 10 bases lying between them. These data belong to a study of patients and donors after allogeneic stem cell transplantation. Via MiXCR, TCRdb re-called the RT-PCR reads, giving one row per CDR3 protein. The profile shows 150,000 to 200,000 distinct CDR3 sequences, 41% of them singletons. The rearrangement links TRBV14 to TRBJ1-1; D gene unclear. The source material was blood, either unsorted or a sorted T cell fraction (not recorded which). This sequence was found in a human donor who was either an allogeneic HSCT recipient or a stem cell or donor lymphocyte infusion donor (not recorded which). It is not recorded whose cells these are; they may come from a transplant donor. CDR3 in amino acids: CASSQDIYPNTEAFF. The DNA of the CDR3 is TGTGCCAGCAGCCAAGATATATACCCAAACACTGAAGCTTTCTTT.